Presented here are 20 T cell receptor beta chains from one specimen sequenced in a study of cytomegalovirus exposure and HLA in healthy donors. The table came from immunoSEQ multiplex PCR; TCRdb's copy has only in-frame clones and leaves some out. The table lists some 210,000 clones, about nine tenths of them singletons. Material for sequencing was PBMCs. The receptor set was obtained from a young woman in good health and CMV-seropositive.

The rearrangement uses TRBV12-5 and TRBJ1-5, with D possibly being TRBD1 (5 bases). Trimming stripped 0 bases from V and 7 bases from J, with 28 bases between. CDR3 length: 20 residues. CDR1 is LGHNT and CDR2 is FRNRAP in the germline V gene. As DNA, the CDR3 is TGTGCTAGTGGTTTGGTTCGTCTGTGGGTTATCAGCAGGGATTACCAGCCCCAGCATTTT. Translating gives CASGLVRLWVISRDYQPQHF.

This chain connects TRBV5-1 to TRBJ1-5, with 7 bases lining up with TRBD1. With V trimmed by 4 bases and J by 7 bases, 8 bases remained unmatched. Germline V gene sequence: CDR1 SGHRS, CDR2 YFSETQ. The CDR3 totals 14 residues. This chain's CDR3 is CASSPRGGRQPQHF. The CDR3 DNA reads TGCGCCAGCAGCCCGCGAGGGGGCAGGCAGCCCCAGCATTTT.

The J gene is TRBJ1-5, the V gene TRBV30; D remains unclear. V dropped 0 bases and J dropped 2 bases, with 14 bases sitting between them. Germline assignment: CDR1 GTSNPN and CDR2 SVGIG (reference sequence). The CDR3 spans 16 residues. The CDR3 DNA reads TGTGCCTGGAGTGTTACAACCCTTTATGGCAATCAGCCCCAGCATTTT. Its protein is CAWSVTTLYGNQPQHF. Full variable domain (outside the CDR3, taken from reference TRBV30 and TRBJ1-5): SQTIHQWPATLVQPVGSPLSLECTVEGTSNPNLYWYRQAAGRGLQLLFYSVGIGQISSEVPQNLSASRPQDRQFILSSKKLLLSDSGFYLCAWSVTTLYGNQPQHFGDGTRLSIL.

This rearrangement joins TRBV5-5 to TRBJ2-5; perhaps TRBD1 as D (6 bases). Germline CDR1 SGHKS, CDR2 YYEKEE (reference sequence). This CDR3 has 14 residues. V was shortened by 4 bases and J by 4 bases, with 14 bases between the two germline ends. Here the CDR3 DNA reads TGTGCCAGCAGCCGCCCCGGACAGTTAGAGACCCAGTACTTC. It encodes CASSRPGQLETQYF.

The chain carries TRBV4-1 and TRBJ2-3; TRBD2 aligns across 11 bases. J lost 1 base, V lost 1 base, and 7 bases had no gene match. The germline gives CDR1 MGHRA, CDR2 YSYEKL. The CDR3 length is 18 residues. This chain's CDR3 is CASSQGSASGGRTDTQYF. The DNA for the CDR3 is TGCGCCAGCAGCCAAGGATCGGCTAGCGGGGGGCGCACAGATACGCAGTATTTT.

The gene calls are TRBV6-5 and TRBJ1-2, with 7 nucleotides matching TRBD1. This CDR3 is 15 amino acids long. With V trimmed by 0 bases and J by 4 bases, 5 bases remained unmatched. Per germline, CDR1 MNHEY and CDR2 SVGAGI. The CDR3 DNA is TGTGCCAGCAGTTACTCACCAGGGGGTAGCTATGGCTACACCTTC. Its protein product is CASSYSPGGSYGYTF.

The V call is TRBV10-2, the J call TRBJ2-1; D is possibly TRBD1 (7 bases). CDR3 length: 16 amino acids. Trimming removed 0 bases at V and 8 bases at J, with 17 bases between. CDR1 is WSHSY and CDR2 is SAAADI in the germline V gene. The CDR3 reads CASSESGAGGIDEQFF. In DNA, the CDR3 is TGCGCCAGCAGTGAGTCGGGGGCAGGGGGGATCGATGAGCAGTTCTTC.

The V gene is TRBV7-6, the J gene TRBJ2-1, with TRBD2 matching over 8 bases. Trimming at V came to 1 base and at J to 5 bases, leaving 4 bases not matched to a gene. The CDR3 is 15 amino acids. CDR1 and CDR2 (germline): SGHVS, FNYEAQ. Here the CDR3 DNA reads TGTGCCAGCAGCTTAGGGACTAGCTCGGACAATGAGCAGTTCTTC. Protein sequence: CASSLGTSSDNEQFF.

The J gene is TRBJ2-5, the V gene TRBV6-6; maybe TRBD1 (5 bases). The V gene lost 2 bases and the J gene lost 5 bases, with 12 bases spanning the gap. The CDR3 is 14 amino acids. Germline V CDR1 and CDR2: MNHNY, SVGAGI (reference sequence). The CDR3 DNA sequence: TGTGCCAGCAGTTACGGGCAGGGTGGTGAGACCCAGTACTTC. Translation: CASSYGQGGETQYF.

In the case of this clone: Other DNA sequences within the sample encode an identical CDR3. This chain uses TRBV28 with TRBJ1-5; D gene unclear. The CDR3 covers 15 residues. Germline CDR1 and CDR2: MDHEN and SYDVKM. V lost 3 bases and J lost 0, with 9 bases in between. The CDR3 here is CASSLRLNSNQPQHF. As DNA, the CDR3 is TGTGCCAGCAGTTTGCGTCTGAATAGCAATCAGCCCCAGCATTTT.

V gene TRBV6-1 combines with J gene TRBJ1-2; 11 nucleotides line up with TRBD1. CDR3 length: 14 amino acids. Germline CDR1 MNHNS, CDR2 SASEGT. V lost 7 bases and J lost 8; bases outside the gene matches: 9. The DNA for the CDR3 is TGTGCCAGCACCAAGAGGGGACAGGGGGACGGCTACACCTTC. This codes for CASTKRGQGDGYTF.

The V call is TRBV12-1, the J call TRBJ2-1; TRBD2, as called in the table, went unchecked against the DNA. TRBV12-1 is a recognized pseudogene. The CDR3 contains 18 residues. CDR3 loop: CASSFAWTPHFTHNEQFF. The CDR3 DNA is TGTGCCAGCAGCTTTGCGTGGACTCCTCATTTTACTCACAATGAGCAGTTCTTC.

V and J are TRBV9 and TRBJ2-1; TRBD1 matches at 9 bases. The V gene end was trimmed by 4 bases and the J gene end by 4 bases; junction bases not matched to a gene: 6. This CDR3 spans 15 amino acids. CDR1 SGDLS and CDR2 YYNGEE come from the germline V gene. Here the CDR3 DNA reads TGTGCCAGCAGCCAAGGACAGGGGAGGTACAATGAGCAGTTCTTC. Its translation is CASSQGQGRYNEQFF. The whole variable domain, filled in from reference TRBV9 and TRBJ2-1, reads DSGVTQTPKHLITATGQRVTLRCSPRSGDLSVYWYQQSLDQGLQFLIQYYNGEERAKGNILERFSAQQFPDLHSELNLSSLELGDSALYFCASSQGQGRYNEQFFGPGTRLTVL.

This sequence joins TRBV7-9 and TRBJ1-4; 8 nucleotides agree with TRBD1. This CDR3 is 15 amino acids long. Germline V gives CDR1 SEHNR, CDR2 FQNEAQ (reference sequence). V was clipped by 1 base and J by 5 bases; unmatched bases: 3. The DNA for the CDR3 is TGTGCCAGCAGCTTAGGGACAGGGTCAAATGAAAAACTGTTTTTT. This codes for CASSLGTGSNEKLFF.

The chain recombines TRBV28 with TRBJ1-1, with 9 bases fitting TRBD1. This CDR3 comprises 15 residues. In germline, CDR1 is MDHEN, CDR2 SYDVKM. V dropped 1 base and J dropped 4; count of bases not matched to a gene: 4. The CDR3 sequence: CASSLSVTGGTEAFF. For the CDR3, the DNA is TGTGCCAGCAGTTTATCAGTGACAGGGGGCACTGAAGCTTTCTTT.

The V and J genes are TRBV28 and TRBJ2-2, with 12 bases fitting TRBD2. Germline loops: CDR1 MDHEN, CDR2 SYDVKM. Trimming cost V 6 bases and J 5 bases; bases outside gene matches: 4. The CDR3 is 15 amino acids. The CDR3 spells CASRLTSGRTGELFF. CDR3 DNA sequence: TGTGCCAGCAGGCTAACTAGCGGGAGGACCGGGGAGCTGTTTTTT.

The chain couples TRBV5-1 to TRBJ2-7; 9 bases are shared with TRBD1. This CDR3 contains 15 residues. CDR1 and CDR2 from the germline V gene are SGHRS and YFSETQ. J gave up 2 bases and V 4 bases, and 7 bases lay outside the gene matches. Here the CDR3 DNA reads TGCGCCAGCAGCCCGTGGGGACAGGGTCCCTACGAGCAGTACTTC. Protein product: CASSPWGQGPYEQYF.

CDR3 amino acids: CASSPGTGFTDTQYF. The CDR3 nucleotides read TGTGCCAGCAGCCCCGGGACAGGGTTCACAGATACGCAGTATTTT. V and J are TRBV13 and TRBJ2-3; TRBD1 aligns across 9 bases. The germline V gene encodes CDR1 PRHDT and CDR2 FYEKMQ (reference sequence). J was trimmed by 2 bases and V by 5 bases; bases with no gene match: 5. The length of the CDR3 is 15 residues.

This rearrangement joins TRBV5-4 to TRBJ2-1; the D gene is possibly TRBD2 (7 bases). V lost 4 bases to trimming and J lost 1 base, with 15 bases between them. The CDR3 consists of 16 residues. Germline V CDR1 and CDR2: SGHNT, YYREEE (reference sequence). The CDR3 region is CASSPGAGASYNEQFF. The CDR3 DNA follows: TGTGCCAGCAGCCCCGGGGCGGGGGCATCCTACAATGAGCAGTTCTTC.

J is TRBJ1-1 and V is TRBV27, with TRBD1 matching 8 bases. This CDR3 comprises 17 residues. Germline CDR1 and CDR2: MNHEY and SMNVEV (reference sequence). V gave up 0 bases and J gave up 3 bases; unmatched junction bases: 9. The chain's CDR3 is CASSLSIQTGDDTEAFF. CDR3 DNA sequence: TGTGCCAGCAGTTTATCGATTCAGACAGGGGATGACACTGAAGCTTTCTTT.